The 29 T cell receptor beta chains in this list originate from one sample, sequenced in a study of control samples from healthy donors and cancer patients. The repertoire was sequenced with immunoSEQ multiplex PCR; TCRdb's copy has only in-frame clones and lacks some. This sample has some 100,000 clones, with roughly 92% found just once. The material sequenced was blood. These receptors were obtained from a human donor in good health. The donor label of this sample is uncertain.

The rearrangement links TRBV21-1 to TRBJ2-2; the table calls TRBD1, which could not be checked here. TRBV21-1 is a pseudogene locus. The CDR3 totals 17 residues. The CDR3, as DNA: TGTGCCAGCAGCAAGGGGGACAAAAATTCGAACACCGGGGAGCTGTTTTTT. Protein product: CASSKGDKNSNTGELFF.

This rearrangement joins TRBV6-5 to TRBJ1-5, with TRBD1 as a possible D gene (6 bases). The CDR3 is 14 amino acids. The V and J ends lost 7 bases and 3 bases respectively, with 13 bases between them. The germline V gene encodes CDR1 MNHEY and CDR2 SVGAGI. The CDR3 here is CASTTGIHNQPQHF. CDR3 coding DNA: TGTGCCAGCACTACAGGGATACACAATCAGCCCCAGCATTTT.

The gene calls are TRBV5-1 and TRBJ2-5, with D uncertain. The CDR3 totals 14 residues. Germline assignment: CDR1 SGHRS and CDR2 YFSETQ. V was cut by 1 base and J by 2 bases, with 9 bases left in between. The CDR3, as DNA: TGCGCCAGCAGCTTGAGGCAGCCTCAAGAGACCCAGTACTTC. As protein: CASSLRQPQETQYF.

Here the CDR3 reads CSVGISTDTQYF. CDR3 nucleotide sequence: TGCAGCGTTGGGATCAGCACAGATACGCAGTATTTT. The chain employs TRBV29-1 and TRBJ2-3; D gene ambiguous. Germline V gene lookup returns CDR1 SQVTM and CDR2 ANQGSEA. This CDR3 comprises 12 residues. V gave up 4 bases and J gave up 0 bases, with 5 bases separating them.

The chain joins TRBV4-3 to TRBJ1-5, with 9 bases aligning to TRBD1. Losses at the gene ends were 0 bases for V and 9 bases for J; bases not matched to a gene: 9. The CDR3 length is 16 residues. Germline lookup yields CDR1 LGHNA and CDR2 YSLEER. This CDR3 reads CASSQDGTGFDRPQHF. Written as DNA, the CDR3 is TGCGCCAGCAGCCAAGATGGGACAGGGTTTGATCGGCCCCAGCATTTT.

The rearrangement links TRBV2 to TRBJ2-7; no clear D gene. V was shortened by 1 base and J by 2 bases, with 6 bases between the two germline ends. CDR1 is SNHLY, CDR2 FYNNEI, per germline. There are 13 residues in the CDR3. The CDR3 DNA reads TGTGCCAGCAGTGAAGGGACCCCCTACGAGCAGTACTTC. Its protein product is CASSEGTPYEQYF.

The chain combines TRBV7-8 with TRBJ1-2; TRBD1 might be the D (5 bases). Per the germline V gene, CDR1 is SGHVS and CDR2 is FQNEAQ. The CDR3 spans 17 residues. V lost 1 base and J 4 bases, leaving 19 bases between the germline ends. The CDR3 region is CASSLGPEGPIGYGYTF. As DNA, the CDR3 is TGTGCCAGCAGCTTAGGGCCTGAGGGGCCCATAGGCTATGGCTACACCTTC.

This clone showed up just once. The CDR3 loop is CASSLARSSYNEQFF. CDR3 in DNA: TGTGCCAGCAGCTTAGCCCGGAGCTCCTACAATGAGCAGTTCTTC. This rearrangement joins TRBV7-8 to TRBJ2-1; D is ambiguous. Germline CDR1 reads SGHVS; CDR2 reads FQNEAQ. This CDR3 contains 15 residues. V gave up 0 bases and J gave up 0 bases, with 6 bases separating them.

The rearrangement joins TRBV24-1 to TRBJ2-1; D might be TRBD1 (6 bases). V gave up 5 bases and J gave up 7 bases, with 14 bases separating them. Germline V gene data show CDR1 as KGHDR and CDR2 as SFDVKD. The CDR3 is 14 amino acids. CDR3 bases: TGTGCCACCAGTGCGGACAGTGCAATTAATGAGCAGTTCTTC. Protein: CATSADSAINEQFF.

V and J are TRBV10-3 and TRBJ2-7; D may be TRBD2 (6 bases). This CDR3 is 16 amino acids long. Deletions cut 0 bases from V and 0 bases from J, with 12 bases between. From germline, CDR1 is ENHRY and CDR2 SYGVKD. The CDR3 here is CAISESELLASYEQYF. In nucleotides, the CDR3 is TGTGCCATCAGTGAGTCGGAACTACTAGCCTCCTACGAGCAGTACTTC.

The chain links TRBV19 to TRBJ2-2; 11 positions agree with TRBD2. Per the germline V gene, CDR1 is LNHDA and CDR2 is SQIVND (reference sequence). This CDR3 is 14 amino acids long. The CDR3 DNA sequence: TGTGCAGCCGCAACGACTAGCGGGGCTGGGGAGCTGTTTTTT. Translating it yields CAAATTSGAGELFF.

The chain links TRBV19 to TRBJ1-6; D perhaps matches TRBD1 (5 bases). The V gene lost 6 bases and the J gene lost 0 bases, with 12 bases spanning the gap. The CDR3 is 16 residues long. Per germline, CDR1 LNHDA and CDR2 SQIVND (reference sequence). CDR3 bases: TGTGCCAGTAGCGGGACTCAGAGCTCCTATAATTCACCCCTCCACTTT. Its translation is CASSGTQSSYNSPLHF.

As DNA, the CDR3 is TGTGCTAGTGGTTTGGGCCCCCAGAACACTGAAGCTTTCTTT. Translated, it gives CASGLGPQNTEAFF. The rearrangement links TRBV12-5 to TRBJ1-1; D is undetermined. The V end was cut by 1 base, the J end by 1 base, with 7 bases between. The CDR3 consists of 14 residues. CDR1 is LGHNT and CDR2 is FRNRAP in the germline V gene.

CDR3 protein: CATSDTGQGNQETQYF. The CDR3 DNA sequence: TGTGCCACCAGTGATACAGGACAGGGGAACCAAGAGACCCAGTACTTC. The rearrangement links TRBV24-1 to TRBJ2-5; 9 nucleotides agree with TRBD1. The CDR3 loop spans 16 amino acids. The junction had 4 bases not matched to a gene; V was cut back by 3 bases and J by 0 bases. Germline loops: CDR1 KGHDR, CDR2 SFDVKD.

The rearrangement uses TRBV9 and TRBJ1-1; 8 bases fit TRBD1. CDR1 SGDLS and CDR2 YYNGEE come from the germline V gene. The length of the CDR3 is 14 residues. Trimming took 3 bases from V and 2 from J; bases not matched to a gene: 3. CDR3 loop: CASSAGTGNTEAFF. The CDR3 nucleotides read TGTGCCAGCAGCGCCGGGACAGGAAACACTGAAGCTTTCTTT.

The chain employs TRBV2 and TRBJ1-1; no definite D call. Per the germline V gene, CDR1 is SNHLY and CDR2 is FYNNEI. Trimming stripped 5 bases from V and 4 bases from J, with 8 bases between. This CDR3 is 12 amino acids long. CDR3 nucleotide sequence: TGTGCCAGCAGTCTACGAGGCACTGAAGCTTTCTTT. This gives the protein CASSLRGTEAFF. The variable domain in full, with the rest retrieved from reference TRBV2 and TRBJ1-1, is EPEVTQTPSHQVTQMGQEVILRCVPISNHLYFYWYRQILGQKVEFLVSFYNNEISEKSEIFDDQFSVERPDGSNFTLKIRSTKLEDSAMYFCASSLRGTEAFFGQGTRLTVV.

This rearrangement joins TRBV5-5 to TRBJ2-7; D is possibly TRBD1 (5 bases). The CDR3 totals 15 residues. Germline-derived CDR1 and CDR2 are SGHKS and YYEKEE (reference sequence). Trimming left V 0 bases short and J 7 bases short, with 17 bases between. The CDR3 loop reads CASSLAQDTVREQYV. CDR3 nucleotide sequence: TGTGCCAGCAGCTTGGCCCAGGACACCGTACGAGAGCAGTACGTC.

The chain is built from TRBV28 and TRBJ2-2, with D hard to call. CDR1 and CDR2 (germline): MDHEN, SYDVKM. V lost 2 bases to trimming and J lost 2 bases, with 9 bases between them. The CDR3 extends over 15 amino acids. In DNA form, the CDR3 reads TGTGCCAGCAGTTTACCCACAGCCAACACCGGGGAGCTGTTTTTT. It yields the protein CASSLPTANTGELFF.

This chain uses TRBV1 with TRBJ1-5; the table's D gene call, TRBD1, was not cross checked with the DNA. TRBV1 is reported as a pseudogene. CDR3 length equals 15 residues. The CDR3 region has the DNA TGCACCAGCGCCCTTACAGGGCTTCGTAATCAGCCCCAGCATTTT. Its protein is CTSALTGLRNQPQHF.

The rearrangement links TRBV3-1 (or the pseudogene TRBV3-2) to TRBJ2-3, with 7 bases matching TRBD1. V shed 1 base and J 5 bases; nucleotides not matched to a gene: 12. This CDR3 has 17 residues. Germline lookup yields CDR1 LGHDT and CDR2 YNNKEL (reference sequence). The DNA for the CDR3 is TGTGCCAGCAGCCAAGCTGGAATGACAGGGATGGTAGATACGCAGTATTTT. It is translated as CASSQAGMTGMVDTQYF.

The rearrangement links TRBV7-3 to TRBJ1-2; D call uncertain. CDR1 SGHTA and CDR2 FQGTGA come from the germline V gene. This CDR3 has 12 amino acids. Trimming left V 3 bases short and J 4 bases short, with 6 bases between. The CDR3 DNA follows: TGTGCCAGCAGCTTCAACGGCTATGGCTACACCTTC. Its translation: CASSFNGYGYTF.

V and J are TRBV5-4 and TRBJ2-1; 16 bases line up with TRBD2. The ends lost 2 bases at V and 5 bases at J; junction bases unmatched: 4. The CDR3 covers 17 residues. Germline lookup yields CDR1 SGHNT and CDR2 YYREEE (reference sequence). The CDR3 sequence is CASSFGTSGGGDNEQFF. The CDR3 DNA sequence: TGTGCCAGCAGCTTCGGGACTAGCGGGGGGGGAGACAATGAGCAGTTCTTC.

In this sample, this clone turned up a few times. The chain carries TRBV9 and TRBJ2-3; 8 positions match TRBD1. The CDR3 has 17 amino acids. CDR1 and CDR2 from the germline V gene are SGDLS and YYNGEE. The V segment lost 4 bases and the J segment 5 bases; nucleotides outside the gene matches: 15. This chain's CDR3 is CASSPRRQGWMVDTQYF. The CDR3 coding sequence is TGTGCCAGCAGCCCTAGACGACAGGGGTGGATGGTAGATACGCAGTATTTT.

This chain joins TRBV5-6 and TRBJ2-7; 7 positions agree with TRBD1. This CDR3 contains 14 residues. The germline V gene encodes CDR1 SGHDT and CDR2 YYEEEE. The V segment lost 5 bases and the J segment 5 bases; nucleotides outside the gene matches: 10. CDR3 protein: CASSHDRVGNEQYV. CDR3 sequence (DNA): TGTGCCAGCAGTCACGACAGGGTGGGGAACGAGCAGTACGTC.

The chain recombines TRBV10-2 with TRBJ1-5; a possible D gene is TRBD1 (5 bases). This CDR3 comprises 15 residues. With 2 bases removed from V and 2 bases from J, the gap between germline ends came to 10 bases. Germline assignment: CDR1 WSHSY and CDR2 SAAADI. The CDR3 sequence is CASSEVSGGNQPQHF. The DNA of the CDR3 is TGCGCCAGCAGTGAGGTTTCGGGGGGCAATCAGCCCCAGCATTTT.

The genes are TRBV14 and TRBJ1-1; 8 bases fit TRBD1. The CDR3 is 14 residues long. Trimming at V came to 7 bases and at J to 2 bases, leaving 6 bases not matched to a gene. Per the germline V gene, CDR1 is SGHDN and CDR2 is FVKESK. The CDR3 loop is CASTRTGINTEAFF. The CDR3 nucleotides read TGTGCCAGCACCCGGACAGGGATTAACACTGAAGCTTTCTTT.

The chain joins TRBV3-1 (or the pseudogene TRBV3-2) to TRBJ1-2; no firm D call. V was trimmed by 2 bases and J by 3 bases, leaving 13 bases between them. CDR1 and CDR2 from the germline V gene are LGHDT and YNNKEL (reference sequence). CDR3 length: 15 amino acids. The DNA for the CDR3 is TGTGCCAGCAGCCAATTGGAAGATGCCTACTATGGCTACACCTTC. It specifies CASSQLEDAYYGYTF.

V and J are TRBV18 and TRBJ1-5; D gene ambiguous. This CDR3 has 16 amino acids. Deletions cut 1 base from V and 0 bases from J, with 10 bases between. Per germline, CDR1 KGHSH and CDR2 LQKENI. DNA of the CDR3: TGTGCCAGCTCACCACTTGGAGGGCTTAGCAATCAGCCCCAGCATTTT. Translation: CASSPLGGLSNQPQHF.

V is TRBV5-1 and J is TRBJ1-5; D unresolved. Trimming took off 0 bases at V and 4 bases at J, with 8 bases between the two ends. Per germline, CDR1 SGHRS and CDR2 YFSETQ. There are 14 residues in the CDR3. CDR3 region: CASSLDSRNQPQHF. The CDR3 DNA reads as TGCGCCAGCAGCTTGGACTCGAGGAATCAGCCCCAGCATTTT. Drawing the rest from reference TRBV5-1 and TRBJ1-5, the complete variable domain is KAGVTQTPRYLIKTRGQQVTLSCSPISGHRSVSWYQQTPGQGLQFLFEYFSETQRNKGNFPGRFSGRQFSNSRSEMNVSTLELGDSALYLCASSLDSRNQPQHFGDGTRLSIL.